These 20 T cell receptor beta chains originate from one sample sequenced in a study of tumor-infiltrating lymphocytes in primary liver carcinoma. It was unsorted whole blood that yielded blood RNA, and germline DNA was also extracted. Constant-region priming of about 520 ng total RNA yielded TCR beta cDNA. Generation of the TCR beta libraries relied on three nested multiplex PCR rounds using slightly modified ARM-PCR. Amplification in the first two PCR rounds was performed using TRBV1-TRBV30 forward primers and a C-beta reverse primer for roughly 9 cycles each. Using its own MiXCR run on the multiplex PCR reads, TCRdb lists one record per CDR3 protein. The table shows approximately 310,000 distinct CDR3 sequences, with 65% occurring only once. The sequenced material came from peripheral blood. Receptors were obtained from a middle-aged man with primary liver carcinoma and hepatitis B virus infection.

Worth noting for this clonotype: The junction shows a germline mismatch at one end, possibly a read error. The V gene is TRBV5-1, the J gene TRBJ2-2; 7 bases align to TRBD2. CDR1 is SGHRS, CDR2 YFSETQ, per germline. There are 16 residues in the CDR3. The CDR3 loop reads CASRLLASGNTVELFF. CDR3 DNA: TGCGCCAGCAGATTGTTGGCTAGCGGCAACACCGTGGAGCTGTTTTTT.

As regards this clonotype: A much larger clone lies a single base off, so this may be a read error. The chain couples TRBV4-3 to TRBJ2-2; 15 bases are a match to TRBD2. Germline V gene sequence: CDR1 LGHNA, CDR2 YSLEER. The CDR3 runs 16 residues. Losses at the gene ends were 7 bases for V and 9 bases for J; bases not matched to a gene: 9. The CDR3 spells CASTGLAGGGTWELFF. The DNA for the CDR3 is TGCGCCAGCACCGGACTAGCGGGAGGGGGGACCTGGGAGCTGTTTTTT.

The J gene is TRBJ2-7, the V gene TRBV5-1, with 9 bases aligning to TRBD1. V dropped 1 base and J dropped 5; count of bases not matched to a gene: 7. The CDR3 sequence is 15 residues long. The germline CDR1 and CDR2 sequences are SGHRS and YFSETQ. Written as DNA, the CDR3 is TGCGCCAGCAGCTTGTGGGACAGGGAGAGGGACGAGCAGTACTTC. This translates into CASSLWDRERDEQYF.

On this clonotype itself: A much more abundant neighbour one base away suggests this may be a read error. This chain connects TRBV29-1 to TRBJ1-3, with unresolved D. V was shortened by 3 bases and J by 3 bases, with 3 bases between the two germline ends. CDR1 is SQVTM, CDR2 ANQGSEA, per germline. CDR3 size: 11 residues. This chain's CDR3 is CSVEDGNTIYF. Written as DNA, the CDR3 is TGCAGCGTTGAGGATGGAAACACCATATATTTT.

The chain combines TRBV6-5 with TRBJ1-6; 7 nucleotides align to TRBD1. Per germline, CDR1 MNHEY and CDR2 SVGAGI. The CDR3 has 16 residues. V shed 5 bases and J 6 bases; nucleotides not matched to a gene: 10. The CDR3 nucleotides are TGTGCCAGCAGTAGGTCACCAGGGGGTGCTAATTCACCCCTCCACTTT. It codes for CASSRSPGGANSPLHF.

This clonotype was counted ten times or more. The rearrangement joins TRBV10-3 to TRBJ1-1; D may be TRBD1 (6 bases). Germline lookup yields CDR1 ENHRY and CDR2 SYGVKD. This CDR3 is 13 amino acids long. This CDR3 reads CASKGGVNTEAFF. DNA for the CDR3: TGTGCGTCGAAAGGGGGAGTGAACACTGAAGCTTTCTTT.

This clonotype turned up a few times. J is TRBJ2-7 and V is TRBV6-5, with 10 bases fitting TRBD2. The CDR3 totals 15 residues. Germline-derived CDR1 and CDR2 are MNHEY and SVGAGI. V shed 1 base, J shed 3 bases, and the junction held 3 bases outside the gene matches. The CDR3 DNA is TGTGCCAGCAGTTACTATCGGACTAGCGGCTACGAGCAGTACTTC. It translates to CASSYYRTSGYEQYF.

The chain combines TRBV12-3 or TRBV12-4 with TRBJ2-7, with TRBD1 as a possible D gene (5 bases). Trimming pared 4 bases from V and 5 bases from J, leaving 18 bases between. The CDR3 length is 15 residues. The CDR3 reads CASSSVVRGRDEQYF. The CDR3 nucleotides read TGTGCCAGCAGTTCAGTGGTTAGGGGAAGGGACGAGCAGTACTTC.

A note on this clonotype: Since the CDR3 does not end with the conserved phenylalanine or tryptophan, this likely comes from a read error. The CDR3 DNA reads as TGTGCCAGCAGCTTAGGAGGGGTGAGGTCCTACGAGCAGTACATC. It yields the protein CASSLGGVRSYEQYI. V and J are TRBV7-9 and TRBJ2-7; D possibly uses TRBD1 or TRBD2 (5 bases each). The CDR3 sequence is 15 residues long. Trimming stripped 1 base from V and 1 base from J, with 11 bases between. Germline values: CDR1 SEHNR, CDR2 FQNEAQ (reference sequence).

Turning to this clonotype: The germline gene is not matched at one end of the junction; a read error may be the cause. The chain combines TRBV11-2 with TRBJ2-7, with unresolved D. Germline CDR1 is SGHAT and CDR2 is FQNNGV. There are 16 residues in the CDR3. CDR3 DNA sequence: TGTGTCAGCAGTCCCATCTCGAGACAACGCTCCTACGTGCAGTACTTC. It translates to CVSSPISRQRSYVQYF.

As regards this clonotype: It may be a read error: a sequence one base away is much more abundant. This chain links TRBV6-1 with TRBJ2-1, with D perhaps matching TRBD1 or TRBD2 (5 bases each). The CDR3 covers 11 residues. Per germline, CDR1 MNHNS and CDR2 SASEGT. Trimming took 3 bases from V and 14 from J, leaving 11 bases between them. Written as DNA, the CDR3 is TGTGCCAGCAGTGAGGGGGTTGGGAAGTTCTTC. Residues: CASSEGVGKFF.

The CDR3 loop is CASSHSTYEQYV. The CDR3 bases are TGTGCCAGCAGCCACTCGACCTACGAGCAGTACGTC. This chain joins TRBV11-2 and TRBJ2-7, with no clear D. Between the trimmed V and J ends, which lost 5 bases and 2 bases, there was a span of 7 bases. The CDR3 consists of 12 residues. The germline gives CDR1 SGHAT, CDR2 FQNNGV.

Note on this clonotype: This may stem from a read error, because a much larger clone lies one nucleotide away. The chain couples TRBV6-5 to TRBJ2-7, with D possibly TRBD1 on 5 matching bases. CDR1 is MNHEY, CDR2 SVGAGI, per germline. The CDR3 is 15 amino acids. The CDR3, as DNA: TGTGCCAGCAGTTACTCTCGGCAGGGCTTGACCGAGCACTACTTC. Translation: CASSYSRQGLTEHYF.

Turning to this clonotype: A read error may be the cause here, since a much bigger clone is one base away. The V and J genes are TRBV4-2 and TRBJ2-7, with TRBD2 as a possible D gene (6 bases). The CDR3 totals 15 residues. Trimming cost V 4 bases and J 6 bases, with 19 bases left between them. The germline V gene encodes CDR1 LGHNA and CDR2 YNFKEQ. The DNA for the CDR3 is TGTGCCAGCAGCCTTAGCCCGGGACTGAACTGCGAGCAGTACTTC. This codes for CASSLSPGLNCEQYF.

The chain employs TRBV24-1 and TRBJ1-5, with D uncertain. CDR1 KGHDR and CDR2 SFDVKD come from the germline V gene. This CDR3 is built from 14 residues. Between the trimmed V and J ends, which lost 4 bases and 3 bases, there was a span of 9 bases. CDR3 in amino acids: CATSEAGPNQPQHF. In DNA, the CDR3 is TGTGCCACCAGTGAGGCAGGACCCAATCAGCCCCAGCATTTT.

This clonotype was recorded at least ten times. The chain uses TRBV29-1 and TRBJ1-1; 10 bases align to TRBD1. The CDR3 extends over 12 amino acids. V shed 6 bases, J shed 4 bases, and the junction held 2 bases outside the gene matches. CDR1 and CDR2 from the germline V gene are SQVTM and ANQGSEA. CDR3 bases: TGCAGCGTGCGGACAGGGGGCACTGAAGCTTTCTTT. Amino acid sequence: CSVRTGGTEAFF. The variable domain in full, with the rest retrieved from reference TRBV29-1 and TRBJ1-1, is SAVISQKPSRDICQRGTSLTIQCQVDSQVTMMFWYRQQPGQSLTLIATANQGSEATYESGFVIDKFPISRPNLTFSTLTVSNMSPEDSSIYLCSVRTGGTEAFFGQGTRLTVV.

Points on this clonotype: Possible read error: a much larger clone is one base away. The J gene is TRBJ2-7, the V gene TRBV10-3; 11 nucleotides match TRBD1. The J segment lost 5 bases and the V segment lost 11 bases, leaving 5 bases of the junction unmatched. The CDR3 is made up of 12 amino acids. Germline CDR1 reads ENHRY; CDR2 reads SYGVKD. CDR3 nucleotide sequence: TGTGCCTTGGGGGACAGGGGGAACGAGCAGTACTTC. Encoded protein: CALGDRGNEQYF.

The rearrangement links TRBV28 to TRBJ1-2; D not resolved. This CDR3 has 12 residues. The V end lost 6 bases, the J end lost 4 bases, and 9 bases lay between the germline ends. Germline V gene lookup returns CDR1 MDHEN and CDR2 SYDVKM. The CDR3 sequence is CASSWAPYGYTF. In nucleotides, the CDR3 is TGTGCCAGCAGCTGGGCCCCCTATGGCTACACCTTC.

Note on this clonotype: A read error is possible here, since a much larger clone lies one base away. J is TRBJ2-2 and V is TRBV6-1; 8 bases fit TRBD1. The CDR3 covers 14 residues. Germline V gene lookup returns CDR1 MNHNS and CDR2 SASEGT. The CDR3 sequence is CVSTGQANTGELFF. The DNA of the CDR3 is TGTGTCAGCACGGGACAGGCGAACACCGGGGAGCTGTTTTTT.

This clonotype was detected once. One junction end does not reproduce the germline sequence, and a read error may be involved. This chain connects TRBV11-3 to TRBJ2-3; D may be TRBD1 (5 bases). The length of the CDR3 is 16 residues. CDR1 and CDR2 from the germline V gene are SGHNT and YENEEA. The CDR3 DNA sequence: TGTGCCAGCAGCGGCAGCCCGGCGGAAGGGGTGAATACCCAGTATTTT. This translates into CASSGSPAEGVNTQYF.